This T cell receptor beta chain was found in a study of shared T cell receptors in the human thymus. Assay: immunoSEQ multiplex PCR; the TCRdb copy retains only in-frame clones and omits some. The repertoire has 500,000 to 850,000 clones, 70% to 90% of them found once; the top ten carry 0.0094%. After removal of 1 base from V and 5 bases from J, the junction contained 13 bases not matched to a gene. The CDR3 is made up of 18 amino acids. Germline V CDR1 and CDR2: SGHTA, FQGNSA. This same sample was also taken into another study, of human thymus T cells. That paper adds: Immunologically healthy infants in Finland undergoing congenital heart defect surgery were the donors. Corrective cardiac operations yielded the resected thymus tissue. Unrelated individuals were reported by related research to share highly overlapping thymic repertoires.

The chain employs TRBV7-2 and TRBJ1-5; 8 bases fit TRBD1. Material for sequencing was thymocytes. This TCR came from a boy less than two years old with a congenital heart defect. The chain's CDR3 is CASSLVGQGAPGHQPQHF. As DNA, the CDR3 is TGTGCCAGCAGCTTAGTAGGTCAGGGGGCCCCGGGTCATCAGCCCCAGCATTTT. Full variable domain (remainder filled in from reference TRBV7-2 and TRBJ1-5): GAGVSQSPSNKVTEKGKDVELRCDPISGHTALYWYRQSLGQGLEFLIYFQGNSAPDKSGLPSDRFSAERTGGSVSTLTIQRTQQEDSAVYLCASSLVGQGAPGHQPQHFGDGTRLSIL.